This T cell receptor beta chain was identified during a study of PD-1 blockade in classical Hodgkin lymphoma. Points from the study as a whole: Baseline diversity resembling that of newly diagnosed patients was seen in complete responders. It was reported that newly diagnosed patients had less baseline TCR diversity than healthy donors.

As regards this clone: Its antigen is unidentified.

TCRdb keeps only in-frame clones here, not all; method: immunoSEQ multiplex PCR. The table shows about 38,000 clones, with around 80% occurring only once. The V gene lost 3 bases and the J gene lost 5 bases, with 8 bases spanning the gap. Per the germline V gene, CDR1 is SNHLY and CDR2 is FYNNEI. The CDR3 consists of 14 residues. Time point meaning: cycle 4 day 1 (C4D1), after six to seven weeks of nivolumab. Every patient was affected by relapse after autologous stem cell transplantation, while exposure to brentuximab vedotin was not uniform. The rearrangement uses TRBV2 and TRBJ1-6; TRBD1 is a possible D gene (5 bases). The TCR comes from a human donor with classical Hodgkin lymphoma. Sequencing was performed on peripheral blood mononuclear cells (PBMCs), taken before the fourth cycle of nivolumab. The CDR3 spells CASSDGADNSPLHF. The CDR3 nucleotides are TGTGCCAGCAGTGACGGGGCCGATAATTCACCCCTCCACTTT.